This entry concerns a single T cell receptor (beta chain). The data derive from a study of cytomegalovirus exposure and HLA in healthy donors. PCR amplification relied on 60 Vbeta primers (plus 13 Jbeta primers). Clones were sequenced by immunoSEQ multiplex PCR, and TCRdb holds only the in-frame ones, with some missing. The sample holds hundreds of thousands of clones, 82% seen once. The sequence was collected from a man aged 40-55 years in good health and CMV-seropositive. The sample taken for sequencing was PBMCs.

The chain's CDR3 is CASSLEASGSPYEQYF. CDR3 sequence (DNA): TGTGCCAGCAGCTTAGAGGCTAGCGGGAGTCCCTACGAGCAGTACTTC. J is TRBJ2-7 and V is TRBV7-6, with 10 bases lining up with TRBD2. CDR1 is SGHVS and CDR2 is FNYEAQ in the germline V gene. V was clipped by 1 base and J by 2 bases; unmatched bases: 5. This CDR3 is 16 amino acids long. Variable domain in full (rest from reference TRBV7-6 and TRBJ2-7): GAGVSQSPRYKVTKRGQDVALRCDPISGHVSLYWYRQALGQGPEFLTYFNYEAQQDKSGLPNDRFSAERPEGSISTLTIQRTEQRDSAMYRCASSLEASGSPYEQYFGPGTRLTVT.